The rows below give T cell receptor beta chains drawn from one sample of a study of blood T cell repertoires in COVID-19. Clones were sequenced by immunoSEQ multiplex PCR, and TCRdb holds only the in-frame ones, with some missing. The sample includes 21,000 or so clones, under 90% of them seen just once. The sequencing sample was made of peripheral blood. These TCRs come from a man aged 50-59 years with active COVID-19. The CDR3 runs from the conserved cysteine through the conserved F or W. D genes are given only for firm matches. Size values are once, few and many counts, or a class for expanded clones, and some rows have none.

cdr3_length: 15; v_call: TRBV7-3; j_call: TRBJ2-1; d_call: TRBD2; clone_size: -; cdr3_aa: CASSLGGGNYNEQFF; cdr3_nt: TGTGCCAGCAGCTTAGGCGGGGGAAACTACAATGAGCAGTTCTTC
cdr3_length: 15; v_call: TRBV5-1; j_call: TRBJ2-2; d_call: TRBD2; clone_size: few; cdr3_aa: CASRVSGTYTGELFF; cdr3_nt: TGCGCCAGCAGGGTAAGCGGGACTTACACCGGGGAGCTGTTTTTT
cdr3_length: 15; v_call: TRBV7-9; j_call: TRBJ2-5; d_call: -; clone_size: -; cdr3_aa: CASSPRAHGQETQYF; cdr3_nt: TGTGCCAGCAGCCCCAGGGCGCACGGCCAAGAGACCCAGTACTTC
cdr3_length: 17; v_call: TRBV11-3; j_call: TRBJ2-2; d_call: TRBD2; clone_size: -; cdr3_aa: CASSLDGRGGIAGELFF; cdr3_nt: TGTGCTAGCAGCTTAGATGGCCGGGGGGGCATAGCCGGGGAGCTGTTTTTT
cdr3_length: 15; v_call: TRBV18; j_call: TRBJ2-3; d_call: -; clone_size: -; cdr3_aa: CASSPPAGSTDTQYF; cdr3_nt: TGTGCCAGCTCACCACCGGCGGGGAGCACAGATACGCAGTATTTT
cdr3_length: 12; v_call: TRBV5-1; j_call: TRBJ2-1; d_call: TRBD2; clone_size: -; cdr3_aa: CASSFGEGEQFF; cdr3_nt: TGCGCCAGCAGCTTCGGGGAGGGGGAGCAGTTCTTC
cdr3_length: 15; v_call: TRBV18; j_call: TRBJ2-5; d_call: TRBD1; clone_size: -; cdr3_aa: CASSPGDSTQETQYF; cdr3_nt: TGTGCCAGCTCACCTGGGGACAGTACACAAGAGACCCAGTACTTC
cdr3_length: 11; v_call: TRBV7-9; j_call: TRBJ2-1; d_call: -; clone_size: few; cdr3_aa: CASSPSNEQFF; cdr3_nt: TGTGCCAGCAGCCCGAGTAATGAGCAGTTCTTC
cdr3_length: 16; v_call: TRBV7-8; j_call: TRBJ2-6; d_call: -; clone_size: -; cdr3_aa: CASSPQTKSWANVLTF; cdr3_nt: TGTGCCAGCAGCCCACAGACAAAATCGTGGGCCAACGTCCTGACTTTC
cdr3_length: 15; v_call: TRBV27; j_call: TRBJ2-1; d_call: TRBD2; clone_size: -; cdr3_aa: CASTRGGLTYNEQFF; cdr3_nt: TGTGCCAGCACTCGGGGGGGGTTAACCTACAATGAGCAGTTCTTC